These T cell receptor beta chains were read from a single sample in a study of cytomegalovirus exposure and HLA in healthy donors. The data were produced by immunoSEQ multiplex PCR, yet TCRdb's version contains in-frame clones alone and is incomplete. The table has some 140,000 clones, approximately 80% seen once. The sequencing sample was made of PBMCs. The receptor set was obtained from a woman between 40 and 55 years old in good health and CMV-seropositive. Each CDR3 is given with its conserved first and last residue. Each record gives: clone size, J gene, V gene, D gene, CDR3 DNA, CDR3 protein. The D gene is left open where the match is weak. Size is stated for part of the rows, as once, few or many counts, or as a class when the clone is expanded.

few,TRBJ2-7,TRBV6-1,NA,TGTGCCAGCAGCAAAGGGGGCTCCTACGAGCAGTACTTC,CASSKGGSYEQYF
NA,TRBJ2-7,TRBV15,NA,TGTGCCACCAGCAGAGAGGGGGCCGGGGCCTACGAGCAGTACTTC,CATSREGAGAYEQYF
NA,TRBJ1-1,TRBV18,TRBD1,TGTGCCAGCTCACCTCGAGAGGGGGCCACGACTGAAGCTTTCTTT,CASSPREGATTEAFF
few,TRBJ2-3,TRBV5-1,NA,TGCGCCAGCAGCTTGGAAGGGGCTACTAATGGTCTGGTAGGCACAGATACGCAGTATTTT,CASSLEGATNGLVGTDTQYF
NA,TRBJ2-7,TRBV9,TRBD2,TGTGCCAGCAGCGTAGGTAATAGCGGGAGGACATACGAGCAGTACTTC,CASSVGNSGRTYEQYF
NA,TRBJ2-5,TRBV18,NA,TGTGCCAGCTCACCGGTGAGAGAGACCCAGTACTTC,CASSPVRETQYF
NA,TRBJ1-2,TRBV27,TRBD1,TGTGCCAGCAGTCCGTACCCGGGACAGGAACGAGGCTACACCTTC,CASSPYPGQERGYTF
NA,TRBJ2-7,TRBV30,NA,TGTGCCTGTGGAGGAAGAGGGGTAACGGGACAACGCTACGAGCAGTACTTC,CACGGRGVTGQRYEQYF
NA,TRBJ1-3,TRBV7-9,NA,TGTGCCAGCAGTCCCAGCGGGGGGCTCGGAAACACCATATATTTT,CASSPSGGLGNTIYF
NA,TRBJ1-2,TRBV2,NA,TGTGCCAGCAGTCTTAATGGCTACACCTTC,CASSLNGYTF
NA,TRBJ1-2,TRBV4-1,NA,TGCGCCAGCAGCCACTCCTCTATACGGGATAACTATGGCTACACCTTC,CASSHSSIRDNYGYTF
NA,TRBJ1-1,TRBV7-9,NA,TGTGCCAGCAGCTTAGACAGGAACACTGAAGCTTTCTTT,CASSLDRNTEAFF
once,TRBJ2-7,TRBV6-1,NA,TGTGCCAGCAGTGAGAGACAGGAGCAAAACGAGCAGTACTTC,CASSERQEQNEQYF
NA,TRBJ1-1,TRBV27,NA,TGTGCCAGCAGTTTATCGATAGGCCGGGTCGGTGGCACTGAAGCTTTCTTT,CASSLSIGRVGGTEAFF
once,TRBJ2-7,TRBV27,NA,TGTGCCAGCAGTCGGACTTTCTCCTACGAGCAGTACTTC,CASSRTFSYEQYF
NA,TRBJ2-5,TRBV30,NA,TGTGCCTGGAGTCTCGGAGTCCAAGAGACCCAGTACTTC,CAWSLGVQETQYF
NA,TRBJ2-2,TRBV23-1,TRBD2,TGCGCCAGCAGTCAATCGGATCTAGCGGGAGGGCACGGGGAGCTGTTTTTT,CASSQSDLAGGHGELFF
NA,TRBJ2-5,TRBV18,TRBD1,TGTGCCAGCTCAGTTTTGGACAGGGGAGAGACCCAGTACTTC,CASSVLDRGETQYF
NA,TRBJ2-1,TRBV6-6,TRBD2,TGTGCCAGCAGACCCAGACTAGCTGGCGATGAGCAGTTCTTC,CASRPRLAGDEQFF
NA,TRBJ2-7,TRBV29-1,NA,TGCAGCGTTGTACTCTCCTACGAGCAGTACTTC,CSVVLSYEQYF
NA,TRBJ1-2,TRBV27,TRBD1,TGTGCCAGCAGTGCCGGACAGGACCTCAACTATGGCTACACCTTC,CASSAGQDLNYGYTF
NA,TRBJ2-7,TRBV4-1,NA,TGCGCCAGCAGCCAGAAGGACTCATCGGCCTACGAGCAGTACTTC,CASSQKDSSAYEQYF
NA,TRBJ1-5,TRBV30,NA,TGTGCCTGGAGTACACGGCGGGGGGGCTCGGGCAATCAGCCCCAGCATTTT,CAWSTRRGGSGNQPQHF
NA,TRBJ2-3,TRBV30,TRBD2,TGTGCCTGGAGTCGACTAGCCGGAGGTACAGATACGCAGTATTTT,CAWSRLAGGTDTQYF
NA,TRBJ1-1,TRBV30,TRBD1,TGTGCCTGGAGTGACAGTTGGGACAGGGCCACTGAAGCTTTCTTT,CAWSDSWDRATEAFF
NA,TRBJ2-6,TRBV9,NA,TGTGCCAGCAGCGTTACAGCACGTGGGGCCAACGTCCTGACTTTC,CASSVTARGANVLTF
NA,TRBJ2-1,TRBV19,NA,TGTGCCAGTAGTACCCGGGTTCTGCGGTTCCAGTTCTTC,CASSTRVLRFQFF
NA,TRBJ2-2,TRBV5-4,NA,TGTGCCAGCAGCCGAAAACAGAACACCGGGGAGCTGTTTTTT,CASSRKQNTGELFF
few,TRBJ2-2,TRBV5-8,TRBD2,TGTGCCAGCAGCCAATCTGGAGCGGGGGGCGCGTTCCGCGGTCGGGAGCTGTTTTTT,CASSQSGAGGAFRGRELFF
NA,TRBJ2-3,TRBV5-1,NA,TGCGCCAGCAGCTTGGTGACGGACTCTCCTAGCACAGATACGCAGTATTTT,CASSLVTDSPSTDTQYF
NA,TRBJ2-7,TRBV6-1,TRBD2,TGTGCCAGCAGTTCACTAGCGGACACCCCCTACGAGCAGTACTTC,CASSSLADTPYEQYF
NA,TRBJ1-2,TRBV6-4,NA,TGTGCCAGCAGTGATTACCCGGGACACACCTATGGCTACACCTTC,CASSDYPGHTYGYTF
NA,TRBJ1-3,TRBV5-1,TRBD1,TGCGCCAGCAGCGCGACAGGGTCTGGAAACACCATATATTTT,CASSATGSGNTIYF
NA,TRBJ2-7,TRBV6-1,NA,TGTGCCAGCAGCCACACCACGGGGGAGCAGTACTTC,CASSHTTGEQYF
NA,TRBJ2-5,TRBV7-2,TRBD2,TGTGCCAGCAGCTTGGGAGGGCGTGAGACCCAGTACTTC,CASSLGGRETQYF
once,TRBJ1-1,TRBV7-2,NA,TGTGCCAGCAGACTTAATACAGGGTTTGAAGCTTTCTTT,CASRLNTGFEAFF
once,TRBJ2-7,TRBV5-1,TRBD2,TGCGCCAGCAGCTTGGACCCAGCGGGGGCCTACGAGCAGTACTTC,CASSLDPAGAYEQYF
NA,TRBJ2-1,TRBV30,NA,TGTGCCTGGGGGGGGAGTAGCTCCTACAATGAGCAGTTCTTC,CAWGGSSSYNEQFF
NA,TRBJ2-7,TRBV6-1,NA,TGTGCCAGCCGCCTGGCGAGCGCCCGGCACGAGCAGTACTTC,CASRLASARHEQYF
NA,TRBJ1-5,TRBV6-5,NA,TGTGCCAGCAGTAGAACCGGGACACTCAATCAGCCCCAGCATTTT,CASSRTGTLNQPQHF
NA,TRBJ1-5,TRBV19,NA,TGTGCCAGTAGTACCCCCCCAAATCAGCCCCAGCATTTT,CASSTPPNQPQHF
once,TRBJ2-1,TRBV7-2,NA,TGTGCCAGCAGCTCTTTAGCGGCCCTGGCAGGGAATGAGCAGTTCTTC,CASSSLAALAGNEQFF